This T cell receptor (beta chain) was recorded in a study of CD8 T cells in Susac syndrome. Looking at the study overall: Each patient with Susac syndrome, at the time of blood draw, was therapy-naive, on corticosteroids, or on intravenous immunoglobulin alone.

Sequencing of TCR beta was carried out in blood CD8+ and CD4+ T cells. Negative isolation was used for CD8+ and CD4+ T cells, and FACS enrichment was applied to TEMRA cells. Reverse transcription of about 0.45 to 1 ug RNA was carried out with random hexamers. TCRdb used MiXCR to reprocess the immunoSEQ multiplex PCR reads, holding one entry per CDR3 protein. The profile shows more than 85,000 distinct CDR3 sequences, just under 95% of them singletons. This CDR3 comprises 13 residues. Germline CDR1 and CDR2: SNHLY and FYNNEI. V was pared by 7 bases and J by 0 bases, with 8 bases between. What was sequenced was CD4+ T cells from PBMCs. This receptor was taken from a human donor with Susac syndrome. V and J are TRBV2 and TRBJ2-3; D ambiguous. The CDR3 DNA reads TGTGCCAGCATGGCCGAGAGCACAGATACGCAGTATTTT. It is translated as CASMAESTDTQYF.